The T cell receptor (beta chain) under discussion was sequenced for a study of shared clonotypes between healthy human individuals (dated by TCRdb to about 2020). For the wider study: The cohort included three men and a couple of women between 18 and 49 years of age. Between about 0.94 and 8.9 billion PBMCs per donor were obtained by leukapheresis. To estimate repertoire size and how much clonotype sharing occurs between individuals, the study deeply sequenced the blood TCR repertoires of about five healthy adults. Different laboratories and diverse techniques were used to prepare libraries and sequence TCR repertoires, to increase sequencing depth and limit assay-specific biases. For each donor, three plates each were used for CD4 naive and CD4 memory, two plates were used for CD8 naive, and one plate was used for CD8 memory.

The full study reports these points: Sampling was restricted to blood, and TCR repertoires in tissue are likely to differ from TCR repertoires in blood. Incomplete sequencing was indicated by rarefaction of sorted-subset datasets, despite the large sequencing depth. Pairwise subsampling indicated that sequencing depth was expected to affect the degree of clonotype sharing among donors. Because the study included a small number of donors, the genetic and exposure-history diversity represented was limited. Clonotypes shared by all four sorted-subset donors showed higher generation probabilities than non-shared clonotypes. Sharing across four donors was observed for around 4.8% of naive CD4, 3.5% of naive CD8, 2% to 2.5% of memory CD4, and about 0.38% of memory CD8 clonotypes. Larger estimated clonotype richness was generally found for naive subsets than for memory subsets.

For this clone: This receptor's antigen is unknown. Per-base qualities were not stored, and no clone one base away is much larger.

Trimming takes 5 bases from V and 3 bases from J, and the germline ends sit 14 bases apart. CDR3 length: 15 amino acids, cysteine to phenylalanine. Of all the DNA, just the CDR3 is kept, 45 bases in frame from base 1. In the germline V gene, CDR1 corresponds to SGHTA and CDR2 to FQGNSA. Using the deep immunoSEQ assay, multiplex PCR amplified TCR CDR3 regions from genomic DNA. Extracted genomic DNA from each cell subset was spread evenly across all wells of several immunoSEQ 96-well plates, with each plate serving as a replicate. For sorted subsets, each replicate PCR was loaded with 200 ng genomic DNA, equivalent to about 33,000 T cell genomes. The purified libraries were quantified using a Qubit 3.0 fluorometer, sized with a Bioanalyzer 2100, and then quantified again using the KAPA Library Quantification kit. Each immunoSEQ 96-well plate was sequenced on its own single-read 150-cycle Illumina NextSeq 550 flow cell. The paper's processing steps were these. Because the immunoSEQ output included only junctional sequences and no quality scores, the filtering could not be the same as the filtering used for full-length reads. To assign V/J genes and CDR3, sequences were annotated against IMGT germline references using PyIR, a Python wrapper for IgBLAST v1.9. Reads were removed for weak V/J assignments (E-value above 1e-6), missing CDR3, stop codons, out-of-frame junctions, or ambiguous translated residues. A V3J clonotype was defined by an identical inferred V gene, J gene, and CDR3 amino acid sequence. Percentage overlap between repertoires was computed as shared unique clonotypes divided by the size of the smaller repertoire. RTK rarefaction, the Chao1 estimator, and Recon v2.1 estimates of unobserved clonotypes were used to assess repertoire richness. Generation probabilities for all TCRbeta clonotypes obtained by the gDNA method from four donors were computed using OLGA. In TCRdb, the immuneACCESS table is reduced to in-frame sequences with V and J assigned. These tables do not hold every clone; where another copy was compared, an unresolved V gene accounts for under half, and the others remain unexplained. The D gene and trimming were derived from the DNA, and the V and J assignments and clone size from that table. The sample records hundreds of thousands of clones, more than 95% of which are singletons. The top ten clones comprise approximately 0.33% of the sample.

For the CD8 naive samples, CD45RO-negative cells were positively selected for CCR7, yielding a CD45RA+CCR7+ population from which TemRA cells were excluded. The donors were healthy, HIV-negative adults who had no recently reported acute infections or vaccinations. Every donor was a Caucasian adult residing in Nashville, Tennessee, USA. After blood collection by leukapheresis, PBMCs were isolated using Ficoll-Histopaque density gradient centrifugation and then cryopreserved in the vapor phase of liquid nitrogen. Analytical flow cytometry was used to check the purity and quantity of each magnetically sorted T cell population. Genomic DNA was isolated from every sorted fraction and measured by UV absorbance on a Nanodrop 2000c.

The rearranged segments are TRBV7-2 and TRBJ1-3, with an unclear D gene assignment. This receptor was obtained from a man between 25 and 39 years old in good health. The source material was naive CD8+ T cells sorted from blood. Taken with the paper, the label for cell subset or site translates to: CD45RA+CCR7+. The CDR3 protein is CASSPSWGSGNTIYF. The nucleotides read TGTGCCAGCAGCCCCTCGTGGGGTAGTGGAAACACCATATATTTT. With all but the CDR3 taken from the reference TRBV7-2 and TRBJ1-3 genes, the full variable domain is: GAGVSQSPSNKVTEKGKDVELRCDPISGHTALYWYRQSLGQGLEFLIYFQGNSAPDKSGLPSDRFSAERTGGSVSTLTIQRTQQEDSAVYLCASSPSWGSGNTIYFGEGSWLTVV.